Listed below are T cell receptor beta chains from one sample, sequenced in a study of cytomegalovirus exposure and HLA in healthy donors. This table comes from immunoSEQ multiplex PCR, and its TCRdb copy is limited to in-frame clones, with some not included. This sample yields 220,000 or so clones, of which about 93% are seen a single time; around 1% belongs to the top ten. Sequencing input: PBMCs. The receptor source for this set is a young woman in good health and CMV-seronegative. Both conserved end residues are part of each CDR3. A D gene is named only where the DNA matches it firmly.

CDR3 protein,D gene,J gene,V gene,CDR3 length
CATRSGGRYEQYF,TRBD2,.,TRBV27,13
CASSLGRTGQYEQYF,TRBD1,TRBJ2-7,TRBV7-8,15
CASSPTGGEVETQYF,TRBD1,TRBJ2-5,TRBV28,15
CASSPVEFVHHGYTF,.,TRBJ1-2,TRBV27,15
CASRRDTDGYTF,.,TRBJ1-2,TRBV6-1,12
CASTRTVSTDTQYF,.,TRBJ2-3,TRBV19,14
CASGSGLAISGYNEQFF,TRBD2,TRBJ2-1,TRBV5-1,17
CASSVAYGRDYGYTF,.,TRBJ1-2,TRBV9,15
CASMNTEAFF,.,TRBJ1-1,TRBV19,10
CASSQDRSGNAYEQYF,TRBD2,TRBJ2-7,TRBV4-2,16
CASSLGLSHEQYF,.,TRBJ2-7,TRBV11-2,13
CASSGGLAGTDTQYF,TRBD2,TRBJ2-3,TRBV7-3,15
CAWSLSGKGSEQFF,TRBD2,TRBJ2-1,TRBV30,14
CAISEPSIVRGTEAFF,.,TRBJ1-1,TRBV10-3,16
CASGLTSGAPYNEQFF,TRBD2,TRBJ2-1,TRBV27,16
CASSLGRQGGGYTF,TRBD1,TRBJ1-2,TRBV5-6,14
CASSPQMFGTRAGDDEQFF,TRBD2,TRBJ2-1,TRBV18,19
CASSPRAGSSYEQYF,.,TRBJ2-7,TRBV5-4,15
CASSLHSGPQHF,.,TRBJ1-5,TRBV19,12
CATSRAAGLGSSYEQYF,.,TRBJ2-7,TRBV15,17
CASSPKSTSGRNSNEQFF,TRBD2,TRBJ2-1,TRBV18,18
CAWSIQGRNTEAFF,.,TRBJ1-1,TRBV30,14
CASRPGLIYEQYF,.,TRBJ2-7,TRBV2,13
CASSVDPGATTGELFF,.,TRBJ2-2,TRBV9,16
CASSPPTPRVSVYEQYF,.,TRBJ2-7,TRBV11-2,17
CASRTDSYSNQPQHF,.,TRBJ1-5,TRBV6-1,15
CASQISGILYEQYF,TRBD2,TRBJ2-7,TRBV28,14
CSVEDPGEVCQPQHF,.,TRBJ1-5,TRBV29-1,15
CATSASGGPYEQYF,TRBD1,TRBJ2-7,TRBV15,14
CASSLILAGGLLYEQYF,TRBD2,TRBJ2-7,TRBV11-2,17
CASSLAPDRARTEAFF,TRBD1,TRBJ1-1,TRBV7-8,16
CASRSPPRGQGHQPQHF,TRBD1,TRBJ1-5,TRBV19,17
CASSYSASAYEQYF,.,TRBJ2-7,TRBV6-1,14
CASISGDGNTIYF,.,TRBJ1-3,TRBV25-1,13
CASSSLGQRNTEAFF,.,TRBJ1-1,TRBV6-5,15